The 32 T cell receptor beta chains below all came from one sample that was sequenced in a study of identical twins (dated by TCRdb to the mid-2010s). Library preparation used 5' RACE. For sequencing, an Illumina HiSeq 2000 was employed. The raw public reads went through TCRdb reprocessing: fastp at Q25, MiXCR clone calling, in-frame beta chains kept. A single entry per CDR3 protein holds the most common genes and DNA from its merged rows. The sample includes 700,000 to 950,000 distinct CDR3 sequences, with about 12% observed a single time. 1.5% to 2% of the sample rests with the top ten. The same data also went into a second study, on yellow fever vaccine responses in identical twins.

Specimen: PBMCs. These receptor sequences come from a woman aged 18 to 35 in good health.

V usage is TRBV25-1 and J usage is TRBJ2-3, with 7 nucleotides matching TRBD2. Trimming at V came to 3 bases and at J to 4 bases, leaving 10 bases not matched to a gene. The germline V gene has CDR1 MGHDK and CDR2 SYGVNS. The CDR3 runs to 16 residues. CDR3 in amino acids: CASSDPGSGKADTQYF. The CDR3 coding sequence is TGTGCCAGCAGTGACCCAGGGAGCGGGAAGGCAGATACGCAGTATTTT.

This clonotype was counted at least ten times. The chain is built from TRBV20-1 and TRBJ1-1; tentatively, D is TRBD1 (5 bases). With 0 bases removed from V and 4 bases from J, the gap between germline ends came to 12 bases. The germline gives CDR1 DFQATT, CDR2 SNEGSKA (reference sequence). This CDR3 is 14 amino acids long. CDR3 in amino acids: CSARDPGGATEAFF. CDR3 nucleotide sequence: TGCAGTGCTAGAGATCCTGGAGGGGCCACTGAAGCTTTCTTT.

The rearrangement joins TRBV20-1 to TRBJ2-7; 7 positions agree with TRBD2. V lost 2 bases to trimming and J lost 7 bases; unmatched junction nucleotides: 2. This CDR3 has 11 amino acids. Per germline, CDR1 DFQATT and CDR2 SNEGSKA (reference sequence). The chain's CDR3 is CSARQGGEQYF. The CDR3 nucleotides are TGCAGTGCTAGACAGGGAGGGGAGCAGTACTTC.

This clonotype turned up a few times. The chain has TRBV7-4 and TRBJ1-1; D not certain. There are 17 residues in the CDR3. Trimming pared 0 bases from V and 1 base from J, leaving 15 bases between. Germline CDR1 reads SGHVT; CDR2 reads SQSDAQ. The CDR3 bases are TGTGCCAGCAGCTTAGCGTCCGAGACACGGAAGAACACTGAAGCTTTCTTT. Translating gives CASSLASETRKNTEAFF.

This clonotype came up a few times. This sequence joins TRBV9 and TRBJ2-1, with a possible D match to TRBD2 (6 bases). This CDR3 region has 20 residues. Per germline, CDR1 SGDLS and CDR2 YYNGEE. Trimming stripped 4 bases from V and 2 bases from J, with 28 bases between. The CDR3 loop is CASSPPGERGIWKAYNEQFF. In DNA, the CDR3 is TGTGCCAGCAGCCCCCCGGGGGAACGGGGCATTTGGAAAGCCTACAATGAGCAGTTCTTC.

The table lists this clonotype with a few counts. V usage is TRBV25-1 and J usage is TRBJ1-1, with D possibly matching TRBD1 (6 bases). Germline V gene lookup returns CDR1 MGHDK and CDR2 SYGVNS. The ends were cut back, 6 bases at V and 6 bases at J, with 11 bases in the middle. The length of the CDR3 is 12 residues. CDR3 in amino acids: CASRRGEPEAFF. Here the CDR3 DNA reads TGTGCCAGCAGGAGGGGGGAGCCTGAAGCTTTCTTT.

This clonotype showed up just a few times. The chain combines TRBV7-9 with TRBJ2-1; 9 bases are shared with TRBD2. In germline, CDR1 is SEHNR, CDR2 FQNEAQ (reference sequence). The CDR3 spans 15 residues. Unmatched junction bases numbered 11, after V lost 5 bases and J lost 9 bases. CDR3 sequence: CASSPLAGVLVEQFF. In DNA, the CDR3 is TGTGCCAGCAGCCCTTTAGCGGGAGTTTTAGTTGAGCAGTTCTTC.

This clonotype was picked up many times. The V and J genes are TRBV29-1 and TRBJ2-5; D is uncertain. The CDR3 loop spans 12 amino acids. V gave up 3 bases and J gave up 5 bases, with 10 bases separating them. The germline V gene encodes CDR1 SQVTM and CDR2 ANQGSEA. CDR3 coding DNA: TGCAGCGTTGACTTGGCTGGGGAGACCCAGTACTTC. It yields the protein CSVDLAGETQYF. Looking up the rest from reference TRBV29-1 and TRBJ2-5 gives the full variable domain: SAVISQKPSRDICQRGTSLTIQCQVDSQVTMMFWYRQQPGQSLTLIATANQGSEATYESGFVIDKFPISRPNLTFSTLTVSNMSPEDSSIYLCSVDLAGETQYFGPGTRLLVL.

This clonotype occurred a few times. The chain has TRBV4-2 and TRBJ2-5, with TRBD2 matching 14 bases. The V gene end was trimmed by 2 bases and the J gene end by 5 bases; junction bases not matched to a gene: 4. Germline lookup yields CDR1 LGHNA and CDR2 YNFKEQ. The CDR3 spans 16 residues. The CDR3 region has the DNA TGTGCCAGCAGCCAAACGGGACTAGCGGGGGCGGAGACCCAGTACTTC. This gives the protein CASSQTGLAGAETQYF.

The genes are TRBV10-2 and TRBJ1-2; D gene ambiguous. V was clipped by 2 bases and J by 4 bases, with 14 bases between them. The CDR3 has 15 residues. CDR1 and CDR2 (germline): WSHSY, SAAADI. CDR3 in DNA: TGCGCCAGCAGTGAGAAAGTCAGCCCCCCCTATGGCTACACCTTC. Translating gives CASSEKVSPPYGYTF.

This clonotype was observed a few times. The genes are TRBV7-8 and TRBJ2-1, with TRBD2 matching over 16 bases. Germline CDR1 SGHVS, CDR2 FQNEAQ. The CDR3 is 20 amino acids. The trim removed 5 bases at V and 7 bases at J, leaving 17 bases unmatched. Here the CDR3 reads CASSHRPGLAGGRFRNEQFF. As DNA, the CDR3 is TGTGCCAGCAGCCACAGACCGGGACTAGCGGGGGGGCGGTTCAGGAATGAGCAGTTCTTC.

Concerning this clonotype: This sequence may be a read error, since a much larger clone differs from it by one base. V usage is TRBV5-1 and J usage is TRBJ2-5, with D perhaps matching TRBD1 or TRBD2 (6 bases each). With 1 base removed from V and 5 bases from J, the gap between germline ends came to 12 bases. This CDR3 comprises 14 residues. Germline V lookup: CDR1 SGHRS, CDR2 YFSETQ. CDR3 nucleotides: TGCGCCAGCAGCTTGTACGGGGGCGTTGAGACCCAGTACTTC. Translated, it gives CASSLYGGVETQYF.

The chain links TRBV7-9 to TRBJ1-3, with D unresolved. V was pared by 8 bases and J by 0 bases, with 8 bases between. The CDR3 is made up of 13 amino acids. CDR1 is SEHNR and CDR2 is FQNEAQ in the germline V gene (reference sequence). Here the CDR3 reads CASEQSSGNTIYF. CDR3 bases: TGTGCCAGCGAACAAAGCTCTGGAAACACCATATATTTT.

A word on this clonotype: Given a much more abundant clone one base away, this may be a read error. V gene TRBV9 combines with J gene TRBJ2-2; TRBD2 might be the D (6 bases). The CDR3 sequence is 16 residues long. The germline CDR1 and CDR2 sequences are SGDLS and YYNGEE. In nucleotides, the CDR3 is TGTGCCAGCAGCGTCCCCGGGACCGCAGACACCGGGGGGCTGTTTTTT. This codes for CASSVPGTADTGGLFF.

The gene calls are TRBV10-1 and TRBJ2-2; D is unresolved. The CDR3 covers 13 residues. Trimming removed 8 bases at V and 6 bases at J, with 13 bases between. Germline-derived CDR1 and CDR2 are WNHNN and SYGVQD (reference sequence). The CDR3 region has the DNA TGCGCCAGCTCCCGTTGGAGTGCCGGGGAGCTGTTTTTT. Protein sequence: CASSRWSAGELFF.

The V and J genes are TRBV5-1 and TRBJ1-1; D ambiguous. This CDR3 contains 12 residues. Germline V gives CDR1 SGHRS, CDR2 YFSETQ. The ends were cut back, 0 bases at V and 11 bases at J, with 11 bases in the middle. The CDR3 DNA sequence: TGCGCCAGCAGCTTGGACGCGGGAGCTGCTTTCTTT. As protein: CASSLDAGAAFF.

V usage is TRBV12-5 and J usage is TRBJ2-5, with 11 bases that match TRBD2. V lost 1 base, J lost 5 bases, and 3 bases stayed unmatched. Germline CDR1 reads LGHNT; CDR2 reads FRNRAP. The CDR3 loop spans 15 amino acids. CDR3 DNA sequence: TGTGCTAGTGGTTTGGACGTAGCGGGAGGGGAGACCCAGTACTTC. Translated: CASGLDVAGGETQYF. The entire variable domain, with the rest obtained from reference TRBV12-5 and TRBJ2-5, is as follows: DARVTQTPRHKVTEMGQEVTMRCQPILGHNTVFWYRQTMMQGLELLAYFRNRAPLDDSGMPKDRFSAEMPDATLATLKIQPSEPRDSAVYFCASGLDVAGGETQYFGPGTRLLVL.

The chain joins TRBV14 to TRBJ1-6, with D unclear. This CDR3 contains 13 residues. Trimming left V 4 bases short and J 15 bases short, with 16 bases between. In germline, CDR1 is SGHDN, CDR2 FVKESK. The CDR3 loop is CASSRGGSEGLHF. The DNA of the CDR3 is TGTGCCAGCAGCCGGGGAGGATCAGAGGGCCTCCACTTT.

This clonotype was recorded at least ten times. The chain joins TRBV28 to TRBJ2-7; TRBD2 agrees at 8 bases. The ends lost 2 bases at V and 0 bases at J; junction bases unmatched: 6. Germline loops: CDR1 MDHEN, CDR2 SYDVKM. This CDR3 comprises 16 residues. The CDR3: CASSLETSGSSYEQYF. The CDR3 bases are TGTGCCAGCAGTTTAGAAACCAGCGGGAGCTCCTACGAGCAGTACTTC. The full variable domain, rest sourced from reference TRBV28 and TRBJ2-7, is DVKVTQSSRYLVKRTGEKVFLECVQDMDHENMFWYRQDPGLGLRLIYFSYDVKMKEKGDIPEGYSVSREKKERFSLILESASTNQTSMYLCASSLETSGSSYEQYFGPGTRLTVT.

This chain uses TRBV11-2 with TRBJ2-1; unclear D gene. Germline-derived CDR1 and CDR2 are SGHAT and FQNNGV. This CDR3 spans 14 amino acids. Trimming shortened V by 5 bases and J by 7 bases, and 15 bases separated the two germline ends. The CDR3: CASSRNRKWNEQFF. The CDR3 nucleotides read TGTGCCAGCAGCCGAAACCGGAAATGGAATGAGCAGTTCTTC. Full variable domain (missing parts from reference TRBV11-2 and TRBJ2-1): EAGVAQSPRYKIIEKRQSVAFWCNPISGHATLYWYQQILGQGPKLLIQFQNNGVVDDSQLPKDRFSAERLKGVDSTLKIQPAKLEDSAVYLCASSRNRKWNEQFFGPGTRLTVL.

The chain recombines TRBV10-3 with TRBJ2-1, with 8 bases lining up with TRBD2. The CDR3 extends over 14 amino acids. The V gene end was trimmed by 4 bases and the J gene end by 8 bases; junction bases not matched to a gene: 7. Germline CDR1 is ENHRY and CDR2 is SYGVKD. The CDR3 is CAISGGSGTDEQFF. DNA for the CDR3: TGTGCCATCAGTGGAGGTAGCGGGACCGATGAGCAGTTCTTC.

This chain joins TRBV5-4 and TRBJ2-7; 9 bases are a match to TRBD1. Losses at the gene ends were 3 bases for V and 2 bases for J; bases not matched to a gene: 3. CDR3 length: 14 amino acids. Germline CDR1 and CDR2: SGHNT and YYREEE (reference sequence). CDR3 protein: CASSSGTGPYEQYV. The CDR3 DNA sequence: TGTGCCAGCAGCTCCGGGACAGGGCCCTACGAGCAGTACGTC.

This clonotype was detected a few times. This chain uses TRBV3-1 with TRBJ2-2; 7 bases are shared with TRBD2. V gave up 1 base and J gave up 0 bases; unmatched junction bases: 2. In germline, CDR1 is LGHDT, CDR2 YNNKEL (reference sequence). The CDR3 is made up of 16 amino acids. CDR3 in amino acids: CASSQASGTNTGELFF. The CDR3 nucleotides are TGTGCCAGCAGCCAAGCCAGCGGGACGAACACCGGGGAGCTGTTTTTT.

The chain recombines TRBV20-1 with TRBJ2-1, with 9 bases matching TRBD2. CDR1 and CDR2 from the germline V gene are DFQATT and SNEGSKA (reference sequence). Losses at the gene ends were 6 bases for V and 6 bases for J; bases not matched to a gene: 6. This CDR3 region has 13 residues. The CDR3 bases are TGCAGTGCCCCGGGACTAGCTTTCAATGAGCAGTTCTTC. This gives the protein CSAPGLAFNEQFF.

The chain joins TRBV10-3 to TRBJ2-5; 12 bases fit TRBD2. This CDR3 is 16 amino acids long. V lost 6 bases to trimming and J lost 2 bases; unmatched junction nucleotides: 7. Germline loops: CDR1 ENHRY, CDR2 SYGVKD. The DNA for the CDR3 is TGTGCCATCAGCCGAGGACTAGCGGGACTTCAAGAGACCCAGTACTTC. It codes for CAISRGLAGLQETQYF.

This clonotype was recorded a few times. The J gene is TRBJ2-7, the V gene TRBV12-3 or TRBV12-4; D is possibly TRBD1 (6 bases). The V end was cut by 4 bases, the J end by 3 bases, with 13 bases between. The CDR3 length is 14 residues. The CDR3, as DNA: TGTGCCAGCAGTTCCTACAGGGAACTCTACGAGCAGTACTTC. Its translation: CASSSYRELYEQYF.

This clonotype has only a few counts. In nucleotides, the CDR3 is TGCAGTGCTACCATAGGGACAGGGGTCAATGAGCAGTTCTTC. Protein: CSATIGTGVNEQFF. The chain employs TRBV20-1 and TRBJ2-1; TRBD1 matches at 10 bases. Trimming at V came to 4 bases and at J to 6 bases, leaving 6 bases not matched to a gene. This CDR3 spans 14 amino acids. Germline values: CDR1 DFQATT, CDR2 SNEGSKA (reference sequence).

The chain has TRBV6-4 and TRBJ2-3; TRBD2 matches 11 bases. The germline CDR1 and CDR2 sequences are MRHNA and SNTAGT. The length of the CDR3 is 18 residues. The V and J ends lost 0 bases and 2 bases, in that order; junction bases with no gene match: 7. The CDR3 sequence is CASSDSTSGDHHTDTQYF. For the CDR3, the DNA is TGTGCCAGCAGTGACTCGACTAGCGGGGACCACCACACAGATACGCAGTATTTT.

This clonotype was recorded a few times. V gene TRBV20-1 combines with J gene TRBJ2-1; 10 nucleotides align to TRBD2. Trimming at V came to 5 bases and at J to 5 bases, leaving 9 bases not matched to a gene. The CDR3 runs 15 residues. Germline assignment: CDR1 DFQATT and CDR2 SNEGSKA (reference sequence). This chain's CDR3 is CSAYGMSGRDNEQFF. The CDR3 coding sequence is TGCAGTGCTTACGGCATGAGCGGGAGGGACAATGAGCAGTTCTTC.

This clonotype was picked up many times. The chain links TRBV12-3 or TRBV12-4 to TRBJ2-1; TRBD2 matches 9 bases. This CDR3 has 15 residues. V lost 3 bases, J lost 2 bases, and 2 bases stayed unmatched. The DNA for the CDR3 is TGTGCCAGCAGTTTCGGGACTAGCCCCTACAATGAGCAGTTCTTC. It yields the protein CASSFGTSPYNEQFF.

This chain links TRBV7-7 with TRBJ1-2; TRBD1 agrees at 8 bases. The CDR3 totals 13 residues. Germline trimming cut 7 bases from V and 6 bases from J; bases unmatched to any gene: 7. Germline CDR1 and CDR2: SSHAT and FNYEAQ (reference sequence). In DNA, the CDR3 is TGTGCCAGCACCCCGGACAGGGCACATGGCTACACCTTC. Amino acid sequence: CASTPDRAHGYTF.

This clonotype was found a few times. Here the CDR3 reads CASSPGTSGRPGANVLTF. The CDR3 DNA is TGTGCCAGCAGCCCTGGGACTAGCGGGAGACCTGGGGCCAACGTCCTGACTTTC. This chain uses TRBV11-1 with TRBJ2-6; 14 bases map to TRBD2. CDR3 length: 18 amino acids. Germline V gene data show CDR1 as SGHAT and CDR2 as FQDESV (reference sequence). Losses at the gene ends were 5 bases for V and 2 bases for J; bases not matched to a gene: 5.